The source of this T cell receptor (beta chain) is a study of blood T cell repertoires in COVID-19. The wider study: PBMCs, B-cell-depleted T cells, or T cells provided the cDNA or gDNA that made up the material.

The V gene end was trimmed by 5 bases and the J gene end by 7 bases; junction bases not matched to a gene: 9. This CDR3 has 15 residues. CDR1 SGHTA and CDR2 FQGNSA come from the germline V gene. Measured with immunoSEQ multiplex PCR; TCRdb has only the in-frame clones, and not every one. The sample lists 70,000 or so clones, under 85% occurring once. The origin of this receptor is a man in his 60s with acute or convalescent COVID-19. J is TRBJ1-1 and V is TRBV7-2; 11 nucleotides match TRBD1. Sample: peripheral blood. CDR3 sequence: CASSLRGTGGVEAFF. The CDR3 bases are TGTGCCAGCAGCCTACGGGGGACAGGGGGTGTTGAAGCTTTCTTT.